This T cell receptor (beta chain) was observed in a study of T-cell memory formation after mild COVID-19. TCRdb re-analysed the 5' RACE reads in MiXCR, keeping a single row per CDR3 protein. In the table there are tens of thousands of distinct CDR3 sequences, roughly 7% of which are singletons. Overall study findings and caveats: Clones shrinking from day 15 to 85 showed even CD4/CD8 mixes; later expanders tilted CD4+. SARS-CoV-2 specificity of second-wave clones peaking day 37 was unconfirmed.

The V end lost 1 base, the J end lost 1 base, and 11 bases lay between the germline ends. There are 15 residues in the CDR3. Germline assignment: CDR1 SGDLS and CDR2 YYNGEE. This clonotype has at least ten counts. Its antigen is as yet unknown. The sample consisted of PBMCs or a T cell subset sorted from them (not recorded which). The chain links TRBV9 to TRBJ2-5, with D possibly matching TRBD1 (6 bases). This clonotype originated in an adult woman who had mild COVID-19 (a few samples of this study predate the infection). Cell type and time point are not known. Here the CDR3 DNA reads TGTGCCAGCAGCGTAACAGGGATTGGCCAAGAGACCCAGTACTTC. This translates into CASSVTGIGQETQYF.